These 32 T cell receptor beta chains were all obtained from the same sample, sequenced in a study of identical twins. Via MiXCR, TCRdb re-called the 5' RACE reads, giving one row per CDR3 protein. The sample includes 690,000 or so distinct CDR3 sequences, around 6.1% of them seen just once. What was sequenced was naive T cells sorted from blood. All receptors derive from a man younger than 35 in good health.

This clonotype came up a few times. This rearrangement joins TRBV29-1 to TRBJ2-6; D might be TRBD1 (6 bases). Germline V gene sequence: CDR1 SQVTM, CDR2 ANQGSEA. V was trimmed by 7 bases and J by 1 base, leaving 14 bases between them. This CDR3 comprises 15 residues. The CDR3 nucleotides read TGCAGCGCACAGGGCGGGCAATCTGGGGCCAACGTCCTGACTTTC. It yields the protein CSAQGGQSGANVLTF.

This clonotype was seen ten or more times. The chain combines TRBV4-1 with TRBJ2-2; a possible D gene is TRBD2 (5 bases). CDR1 and CDR2 (germline): MGHRA, YSYEKL. The CDR3 is 15 residues long. Deletions cut 7 bases from V and 7 bases from J, with 19 bases between. The DNA of the CDR3 is TGCGCCAGCACCTCCCCGACGGGAAGGCGCGGGGAGCTGTTTTTT. Protein: CASTSPTGRRGELFF.

This clonotype was seen at least ten times. This chain uses TRBV12-3 or TRBV12-4 with TRBJ2-2; no reliable D call. V was cut by 1 base and J by 6 bases, with 6 bases left in between. The CDR3 length is 13 residues. CDR3 residues: CASSLGASGELFF. DNA for the CDR3: TGTGCCAGCAGTTTAGGGGCCTCCGGGGAGCTGTTTTTT.

The CDR3 spells CSAIVEGRDQPQHF. CDR3 bases: TGCAGTGCCATAGTGGAGGGGAGGGATCAGCCCCAGCATTTT. This chain uses TRBV20-1 with TRBJ1-5, with TRBD1 as a possible D gene (5 bases). V dropped 6 bases and J dropped 5 bases, with 17 bases sitting between them. Looked up from germline, CDR1 is DFQATT and CDR2 is SNEGSKA (reference sequence). CDR3 size: 14 residues.

This clonotype has at least ten counts. The V gene is TRBV7-7, the J gene TRBJ1-1; 7 positions agree with TRBD1. CDR1 SSHAT and CDR2 FNYEAQ come from the germline V gene (reference sequence). V was clipped by 5 bases and J by 3 bases; unmatched bases: 3. The CDR3 sequence is 13 residues long. In DNA form, the CDR3 reads TGTGCCAGCAGCCGGGACAGCTACACTGAAGCTTTCTTT. It yields the protein CASSRDSYTEAFF.

This clonotype has a count of ten or more. The chain couples TRBV5-6 to TRBJ1-1; D is unresolved. The CDR3 is 15 amino acids. Trimming took 2 bases from V and 0 from J, leaving 11 bases between them. Germline CDR1 SGHDT, CDR2 YYEEEE. This chain's CDR3 is CASSFGAHMNTEAFF. CDR3 nucleotides: TGTGCCAGCAGCTTTGGAGCTCACATGAACACTGAAGCTTTCTTT.

The chain recombines TRBV7-9 with TRBJ2-1; D is uncertain. The V end lost 10 bases, the J end lost 6 bases, and 16 bases lay between the germline ends. Germline CDR1 reads SEHNR; CDR2 reads FQNEAQ (reference sequence). This CDR3 has 13 residues. For the CDR3, the DNA is TGTGCCATCTCCCTGAAAGCCCCCAATGAGCAGTTCTTC. Amino acid sequence: CAISLKAPNEQFF.

This clonotype was detected many times. The chain has TRBV6-1 and TRBJ1-1; D not resolved. Trimming left V 7 bases short and J 1 base short, with 19 bases between. This CDR3 spans 16 amino acids. Looked up from germline, CDR1 is MNHNS and CDR2 is SASEGT. CDR3 in DNA: TGTGCCAGCAAAGAGTCACCCGGCAGACAGAACACTGAAGCTTTCTTT. This codes for CASKESPGRQNTEAFF.

This clonotype has ten or more counts. This chain uses TRBV5-5 with TRBJ2-3; D unclear. Germline-derived CDR1 and CDR2 are SGHKS and YYEKEE (reference sequence). The CDR3 runs 15 residues. Trimming shortened V by 2 bases and J by 2 bases, and 12 bases separated the two germline ends. CDR3 nucleotide sequence: TGTGCCAGCAGCTTCTATGCGGAAGCCACAGATACGCAGTATTTT. It specifies CASSFYAEATDTQYF.

This clonotype was seen repeatedly, ten times or more. The rearrangement links TRBV10-3 to TRBJ1-1, with a possible D match to TRBD1 (5 bases). The length of the CDR3 is 18 residues. Per germline, CDR1 ENHRY and CDR2 SYGVKD. Trimming cost V 0 bases and J 4 bases, with 21 bases left between them. CDR3 DNA: TGTGCCATCAGTGAGTCCCTCCGACCGGGGCGAGTGGGCACTGAAGCTTTCTTT. Amino acids: CAISESLRPGRVGTEAFF.

This clonotype was seen only a few times. The rearrangement uses TRBV30 and TRBJ2-7; 7 bases line up with TRBD1. The CDR3 is made up of 14 amino acids. Germline CDR1 reads GTSNPN; CDR2 reads SVGIG (reference sequence). After removal of 8 bases from V and 3 bases from J, the junction contained 13 bases not matched to a gene. The CDR3, as DNA: TGTGCCAACTTGATAACGGGACAGAACTACGAGCAGTACGTC. Protein: CANLITGQNYEQYV.

On this clonotype itself: Since a much larger clone is just one base distant, this may be a read error. The chain couples TRBV6-4 to TRBJ2-7; D perhaps matches TRBD1 (5 bases). CDR1 is MRHNA and CDR2 is SNTAGT in the germline V gene. The CDR3 has 16 amino acids. The V end was cut by 7 bases, the J end by 5 bases, with 24 bases between. In nucleotides, the CDR3 is TGTGCCAGCATTCCTGACCCGTTCAGGGAATTTCACGAGCAGTACTTC. The encoded protein is CASIPDPFREFHEQYF.

The rearrangement uses TRBV7-6 and TRBJ2-1; either TRBD1 or TRBD2 may fit D (5 bases each). V was trimmed by 4 bases and J by 6 bases, leaving 13 bases between them. CDR1 and CDR2 (germline): SGHVS, FNYEAQ. The CDR3 extends over 14 amino acids. This chain's CDR3 is CASSSGTSLNEQFF. In DNA, the CDR3 is TGTGCCAGCAGCTCCGGGACCTCCCTCAATGAGCAGTTCTTC. The full variable domain, its missing parts supplied by reference TRBV7-6 and TRBJ2-1, is GAGVSQSPRYKVTKRGQDVALRCDPISGHVSLYWYRQALGQGPEFLTYFNYEAQQDKSGLPNDRFSAERPEGSISTLTIQRTEQRDSAMYRCASSSGTSLNEQFFGPGTRLTVL.

The V and J genes are TRBV20-1 and TRBJ2-7; D is unresolved. The CDR3 sequence is 12 residues long. The V gene lost 5 bases and the J gene lost 3 bases, with 11 bases spanning the gap. The germline V gene has CDR1 DFQATT and CDR2 SNEGSKA (reference sequence). The CDR3 nucleotides read TGCAGTGCTTGCTCAGAATTCTACGAGCAGTACTTC. The encoded protein is CSACSEFYEQYF.

This clonotype was recorded many times. The V and J genes are TRBV3-1 and TRBJ1-1; D is unclear. The germline V and J ends were trimmed by 11 bases and 0 bases, with 10 bases remaining between them. Germline CDR1 LGHDT, CDR2 YNNKEL (reference sequence). The CDR3 has 12 amino acids. The CDR3 loop is CAAGWLNTEAFF. The DNA of the CDR3 is TGTGCCGCGGGATGGTTGAACACTGAAGCTTTCTTT.

The chain uses TRBV5-1 and TRBJ2-6; weak D call: TRBD1 (5 bases). This CDR3 has 15 residues. CDR1 SGHRS and CDR2 YFSETQ come from the germline V gene. V was trimmed by 5 bases and J by 0 bases, leaving 9 bases between them. CDR3 residues: CASSVQGSGANVLTF. The CDR3 bases are TGCGCCAGCAGTGTCCAGGGCTCTGGGGCCAACGTCCTGACTTTC.

The V gene is TRBV5-8, the J gene TRBJ2-3; no firm D call. The germline CDR1 and CDR2 sequences are SGHTS and YDEGEE. The CDR3 spans 15 residues. V was trimmed by 4 bases and J by 1 base, leaving 13 bases between them. The CDR3 region has the DNA TGTGCCAGCAGCCCCCCGACACTTCGCACAGATACGCAGTATTTT. Its protein product is CASSPPTLRTDTQYF.

In its sample, this clonotype was seen a few times. The gene calls are TRBV7-9 and TRBJ2-1; 8 nucleotides line up with TRBD1. CDR1 is SEHNR, CDR2 FQNEAQ, per germline (reference sequence). The CDR3 sequence is 16 residues long. Unmatched junction bases numbered 12, after V lost 1 base and J lost 10 bases. The CDR3 here is CASSLVAGTGLFEQFF. In nucleotides, the CDR3 is TGTGCCAGCAGCTTAGTAGCCGGGACAGGCCTATTCGAGCAGTTCTTC.

There are many counts of this clonotype. V and J are TRBV20-1 and TRBJ2-5; TRBD2 matches at 10 bases. There are 18 residues in the CDR3. J gave up 0 bases and V 6 bases, and 16 bases lay outside the gene matches. Germline V gene data show CDR1 as DFQATT and CDR2 as SNEGSKA (reference sequence). CDR3 DNA: TGCAGTGCGAATAAGGGGAAAGGACTAGCGGCCTACCAAGAGACCCAGTACTTC. This codes for CSANKGKGLAAYQETQYF.

This clonotype was seen more than once but under ten times. The chain employs TRBV29-1 and TRBJ2-3; a weak D match, TRBD2 (6 bases). Trimming pared 4 bases from V and 2 bases from J, leaving 16 bases between. Germline V gives CDR1 SQVTM, CDR2 ANQGSEA. The CDR3 runs 15 residues. CDR3 in amino acids: CSVVPGVGFTDTQYF. In DNA form, the CDR3 reads TGCAGCGTTGTCCCGGGGGTAGGGTTCACAGATACGCAGTATTTT.

V usage is TRBV5-1 and J usage is TRBJ1-1; possibly TRBD1 for D (5 bases). Germline CDR1 and CDR2: SGHRS and YFSETQ. The ends were cut back, 4 bases at V and 0 bases at J, with 13 bases in the middle. The CDR3 has 15 amino acids. The CDR3 nucleotides are TGCGCCAGCAGCAGAAGACCGACAGTGAACACTGAAGCTTTCTTT. Its protein is CASSRRPTVNTEAFF.

This clonotype was counted a few times. The chain carries TRBV5-1 and TRBJ2-1, with a tentative D call TRBD1 (6 bases). The CDR3 contains 15 residues. Trimming stripped 2 bases from V and 2 bases from J, with 11 bases between. Per the germline V gene, CDR1 is SGHRS and CDR2 is YFSETQ. The CDR3 DNA is TGCGCCAGCAGCTTAGGACAGAGGCCCTACAATGAGCAGTTCTTC. Encoded protein: CASSLGQRPYNEQFF.

The table lists this clonotype with many counts. The chain couples TRBV3-1 to TRBJ2-3; 7 nucleotides line up with TRBD2. CDR1 is LGHDT and CDR2 is YNNKEL in the germline V gene (reference sequence). Trimming cost V 1 base and J 3 bases; bases outside gene matches: 4. The CDR3 runs 15 residues. DNA of the CDR3: TGTGCCAGCAGCCAAGGTCCTAGCGGAACAGATACGCAGTATTTT. Protein sequence: CASSQGPSGTDTQYF.

J is TRBJ2-1 and V is TRBV6-5, with 13 bases lining up with TRBD2. Trimming removed 4 bases from V and 7 bases from J; junction bases left unmatched: 10. The CDR3 is made up of 17 amino acids. Per germline, CDR1 MNHEY and CDR2 SVGAGI. The CDR3 here is CASSSPAGLAGRNEQFF. As DNA, the CDR3 is TGTGCCAGCAGTTCCCCGGCGGGACTAGCGGGGCGGAATGAGCAGTTCTTC.

This clonotype was observed at least ten times. This chain uses TRBV20-1 with TRBJ1-4; TRBD1 aligns across 8 bases. V dropped 3 bases and J dropped 5; count of bases not matched to a gene: 2. The CDR3 sequence is 13 residues long. Germline V gene sequence: CDR1 DFQATT, CDR2 SNEGSKA (reference sequence). DNA for the CDR3: TGCAGTGCTAGCCGGACAGGGAATGAAAAACTGTTTTTT. This sequence encodes CSASRTGNEKLFF.

This clonotype was seen repeatedly, ten times or more. CDR3 bases: TGCGCCAGCAGCCCCCCTCTCCGGGTCTCCTACAATGAGCAGTTCTTC. This encodes CASSPPLRVSYNEQFF. V and J are TRBV5-1 and TRBJ2-1; no reliable D call. Germline CDR1 SGHRS, CDR2 YFSETQ. The CDR3 is made up of 16 amino acids. Deletions cut 4 bases from V and 0 bases from J, with 14 bases between.

Only a few counts were recorded for this clonotype. The chain combines TRBV6-2 or TRBV6-3 with TRBJ1-1; unclear D gene. Germline CDR1 and CDR2: MNHEY and SVGEGT. The V and J ends lost 2 bases and 4 bases respectively, with 14 bases between them. The CDR3 length is 15 residues. This CDR3 reads CASSYARGWSTEAFF. CDR3 nucleotide sequence: TGTGCCAGCAGTTACGCGCGGGGATGGTCCACTGAAGCTTTCTTT.

This rearrangement joins TRBV3-1 to TRBJ2-6; weak D call: TRBD2 (5 bases). Germline loops: CDR1 LGHDT, CDR2 YNNKEL (reference sequence). The CDR3 consists of 16 residues. The ends were cut back, 4 bases at V and 1 base at J, with 11 bases in the middle. The CDR3 region is CASSPSDLSGANVLTF. Here the CDR3 DNA reads TGTGCCAGCAGCCCCTCGGACTTATCTGGGGCCAACGTCCTGACTTTC.

This clonotype showed up many times. The chain joins TRBV10-3 to TRBJ1-5; D unclear. Trimming pared 3 bases from V and 3 bases from J, leaving 9 bases between. Germline CDR1 reads ENHRY; CDR2 reads SYGVKD. The CDR3 has 14 residues. Written as DNA, the CDR3 is TGTGCCATCAGTGACCCACGGAACAATCAGCCCCAGCATTTT. Its protein product is CAISDPRNNQPQHF.

This clonotype showed up just a few times. The rearrangement joins TRBV10-3 to TRBJ2-1; D possibly uses TRBD1 or TRBD2 (5 bases each). In germline, CDR1 is ENHRY, CDR2 SYGVKD. The CDR3 has 15 amino acids. V was cut by 2 bases and J by 0 bases, with 8 bases left in between. CDR3 sequence: CAISETGRSYNEQFF. Here the CDR3 DNA reads TGTGCCATCAGTGAGACGGGACGCTCCTACAATGAGCAGTTCTTC.

The gene calls are TRBV5-1 and TRBJ2-1; a weak D match, TRBD2 (6 bases). CDR1 SGHRS and CDR2 YFSETQ come from the germline V gene. V lost 4 bases and J 6 bases, leaving 17 bases between the germline ends. CDR3 length: 15 amino acids. The DNA of the CDR3 is TGCGCCAGCAGCGCCCCGGAGGGGACCTTCAATGAGCAGTTCTTC. Translated: CASSAPEGTFNEQFF.

The chain employs TRBV7-8 and TRBJ2-7; D possibly corresponds to TRBD2 (6 bases). Trimming removed 1 base from V and 4 bases from J, with 14 bases in between. The CDR3 spans 15 residues. Germline V gene data show CDR1 as SGHVS and CDR2 as FQNEAQ. CDR3 residues: CASSLGGDLRYEQYV. CDR3 sequence (DNA): TGTGCCAGCAGCTTAGGGGGGGATTTGCGGTACGAGCAGTACGTC.